The 14 T cell receptor beta chains reported below all come from one sample, sequenced in a study of blood T cell repertoires in COVID-19. TCRdb's table, derived via immunoSEQ multiplex PCR, lists solely in-frame clones and lacks some. This repertoire shows over 60,000 clones, around 90% found once; its top ten account for about 5%. The sample taken for sequencing was peripheral blood. Every receptor here comes from a man in his forties or fifties with acute or convalescent COVID-19.

This chain connects TRBV7-6 to TRBJ1-1, with 7 bases fitting TRBD1. J gave up 2 bases and V 6 bases, and 9 bases lay outside the gene matches. Germline loops: CDR1 SGHVS, CDR2 FNYEAQ. This CDR3 region has 15 residues. CDR3 amino acids: CASSSAGGVNTEAFF. The CDR3 DNA follows: TGTGCCAGCAGTTCTGCAGGGGGAGTAAACACTGAAGCTTTCTTT.

In its sample, this clone was seen once. This sequence joins TRBV27 and TRBJ2-7, with 7 bases aligning to TRBD2. V was pared by 6 bases and J by 3 bases, with 8 bases of the junction left unmatched. Germline CDR1 MNHEY, CDR2 SMNVEV (reference sequence). This CDR3 contains 14 residues. The CDR3 nucleotides read TGTGCCAGCAGGATAAGGGGAGGGTTCTACGAGCAGTACTTC. Amino acid sequence: CASRIRGGFYEQYF.

The chain is built from TRBV25-1 and TRBJ2-1; D possibly corresponds to TRBD1 (6 bases). The CDR3 is made up of 14 amino acids. V was pared by 4 bases and J by 6 bases, with 13 bases between. Germline V gives CDR1 MGHDK, CDR2 SYGVNS. CDR3 nucleotide sequence: TGTGCCAGCAGTGGGGCAGGGGCCCTCAATGAGCAGTTCTTC. Amino acid sequence: CASSGAGALNEQFF.

V and J are TRBV6-5 and TRBJ2-7, with no clear D. Germline CDR1 is MNHEY and CDR2 is SVGAGI. Trimming removed 8 bases from V and 4 bases from J, with 15 bases in between. This CDR3 is built from 13 residues. The chain's CDR3 is CASSPPPGYEQYF. The DNA of the CDR3 is TGTGCCAGCTCCCCCCCGCCCGGGTACGAGCAGTACTTC.

The V gene is TRBV6-6, the J gene TRBJ1-4, with D possibly TRBD1 on 6 matching bases. Germline V gives CDR1 MNHNY, CDR2 SVGAGI (reference sequence). Between the trimmed V and J ends, which lost 8 bases and 7 bases, there was a span of 14 bases. The CDR3 length is 13 residues. CDR3 sequence: CASARGMGEKLFF. The CDR3 DNA sequence: TGTGCCAGCGCGAGGGGGATGGGTGAAAAACTGTTTTTT.

This clone was recorded once. The rearrangement joins TRBV19 to TRBJ2-3; weak D call: TRBD1 (6 bases). The germline gives CDR1 LNHDA, CDR2 SQIVND (reference sequence). CDR3 length: 15 amino acids. V was pared by 4 bases and J by 4 bases, with 15 bases between. The CDR3 protein is CASSTTGIFADTQYF. The CDR3 nucleotides read TGTGCCAGTAGTACTACAGGGATTTTTGCAGATACGCAGTATTTT.

This clone has a handful of counts. The V gene is TRBV4-3, the J gene TRBJ2-1, with D maybe TRBD1 (5 bases). Per germline, CDR1 LGHNA and CDR2 YSLEER. Trimming pared 5 bases from V and 4 bases from J, leaving 15 bases between. CDR3 length: 15 residues. The CDR3 sequence: CASSFGHLYYNEQFF. CDR3 sequence (DNA): TGCGCCAGCAGCTTCGGACATTTATATTACAATGAGCAGTTCTTC.

The chain couples TRBV11-3 to TRBJ2-4; D perhaps matches TRBD1 (5 bases). There are 12 residues in the CDR3. The germline CDR1 and CDR2 sequences are SGHNT and YENEEA. V dropped 4 bases and J dropped 12 bases, with 13 bases sitting between them. The CDR3 loop reads CASSSTSGHQYF. Here the CDR3 DNA reads TGTGCCAGCAGCTCAACTTCAGGACATCAGTACTTC.

In its sample, this clone was seen once. The chain has TRBV6-5 and TRBJ2-2; possibly TRBD1 for D (5 bases). This CDR3 spans 16 amino acids. Germline CDR1 reads MNHEY; CDR2 reads SVGAGI. Trimming took 2 bases from V and 2 from J, leaving 12 bases between them. CDR3 sequence: CASSYGAHGNTGELFF. CDR3 sequence (DNA): TGTGCCAGCAGTTACGGGGCGCACGGTAACACCGGGGAGCTGTTTTTT.

The CDR3 nucleotides read TGTGCCAGCAAGGGGGTCCTTGGCTACACCTTC. This encodes CASKGVLGYTF. V usage is TRBV18 and J usage is TRBJ1-2, with a tentative D call TRBD1 (6 bases). CDR1 and CDR2 (germline): KGHSH, LQKENI. V lost 8 bases, J lost 7 bases, and 11 bases lay in between. The CDR3 runs 11 residues. Drawing the rest from reference TRBV18 and TRBJ1-2, the complete variable domain is NAGVMQNPRHLVRRRGQEARLRCSPMKGHSHVYWYRQLPEEGLKFMVYLQKENIIDESGMPKERFSAEFPKEGPSILRIQQVVRGDSAAYFCASKGVLGYTFGSGTRLTVV.

The V gene is TRBV12-3 or TRBV12-4, the J gene TRBJ1-1; no reliable D call. CDR3 length equals 12 residues. Trimming left V 3 bases short and J 0 bases short, with 2 bases between. Here the CDR3 reads CASSFLNTEAFF. The CDR3 coding sequence is TGTGCCAGCAGTTTCTTGAACACTGAAGCTTTCTTT.

CDR3 DNA: TGCGCCAGCAGTGAGGGTACAGGGGGCATTACTGAAGCTTTCTTT. Residues: CASSEGTGGITEAFF. The chain uses TRBV10-1 and TRBJ1-1; the match to TRBD1 covers 9 bases. Per the germline V gene, CDR1 is WNHNN and CDR2 is SYGVQD (reference sequence). The J segment lost 5 bases and the V segment lost 2 bases, leaving 6 bases of the junction unmatched. This CDR3 spans 15 amino acids.

This rearrangement joins TRBV7-6 to TRBJ2-6; 9 nucleotides match TRBD1. The V segment lost 4 bases and the J segment 2 bases; nucleotides outside the gene matches: 9. Germline V gene lookup returns CDR1 SGHVS and CDR2 FNYEAQ. The CDR3 runs 18 residues. CDR3 sequence reads: CASSSVQGALAGANVLTF. CDR3 in DNA: TGTGCCAGCAGCTCCGTACAGGGGGCGCTGGCTGGGGCCAACGTCCTGACTTTC.

The chain recombines TRBV12-5 with TRBJ1-6; 9 bases match TRBD1. The CDR3 has 18 residues. J was trimmed by 3 bases and V by 4 bases; bases with no gene match: 10. Germline V gene data show CDR1 as LGHNT and CDR2 as FRNRAP. The CDR3 protein is CASGSPPGQGSYNSPLHF. DNA for the CDR3: TGTGCTAGTGGTTCGCCCCCGGGACAGGGCAGCTATAATTCACCCCTCCACTTT.